This T cell receptor (beta chain) was identified in a study of blood T cell repertoires in COVID-19. On the study more broadly: Acute and convalescent COVID-19 specimens originated in the United States, Italy and Spain.

TCRdb's copy holds only in-frame clones and misses some; the assay was immunoSEQ multiplex PCR. Among some 100,000 clones listed, 60% to 85% were seen once. Per the germline V gene, CDR1 is MNHEY and CDR2 is SVGAGI. V shed 6 bases and J shed 6 bases, with 11 bases lying between them. The CDR3 totals 12 residues. The sequencing sample was made of peripheral blood. The receptor was isolated from a man aged 65 to 79 with acute or convalescent COVID-19. The chain uses TRBV6-5 and TRBJ1-1; D uncertain. CDR3 in amino acids: CASRPRGSEAFF. DNA of the CDR3: TGTGCCAGCAGACCCCGAGGGTCTGAAGCTTTCTTT.